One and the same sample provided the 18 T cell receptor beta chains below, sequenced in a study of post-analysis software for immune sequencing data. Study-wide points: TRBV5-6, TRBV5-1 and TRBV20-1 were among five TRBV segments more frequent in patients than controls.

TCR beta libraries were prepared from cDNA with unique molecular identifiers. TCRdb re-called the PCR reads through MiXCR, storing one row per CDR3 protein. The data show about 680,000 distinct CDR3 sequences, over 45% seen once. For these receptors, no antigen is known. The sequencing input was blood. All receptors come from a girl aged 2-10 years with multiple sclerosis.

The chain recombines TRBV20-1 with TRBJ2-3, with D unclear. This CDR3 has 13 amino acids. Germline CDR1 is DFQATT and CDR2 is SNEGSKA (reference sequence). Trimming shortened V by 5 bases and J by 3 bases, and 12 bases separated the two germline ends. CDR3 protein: CSASPPTTDTQYF. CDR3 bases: TGCAGTGCTTCCCCTCCGACAACAGATACGCAGTATTTT.

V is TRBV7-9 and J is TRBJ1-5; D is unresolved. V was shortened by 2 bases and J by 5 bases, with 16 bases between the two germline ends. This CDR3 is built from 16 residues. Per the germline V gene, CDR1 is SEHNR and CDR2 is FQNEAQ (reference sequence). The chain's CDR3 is CASSLYHGDRDQPQHF. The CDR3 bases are TGTGCCAGCAGCTTATATCATGGAGATCGGGATCAGCCCCAGCATTTT. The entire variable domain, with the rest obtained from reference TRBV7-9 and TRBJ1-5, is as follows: DTGVSQNPRHKITKRGQNVTFRCDPISEHNRLYWYRQTLGQGPEFLTYFQNEAQLEKSRLLSDRFSAERPKGSFSTLEIQRTEQGDSAMYLCASSLYHGDRDQPQHFGDGTRLSIL.

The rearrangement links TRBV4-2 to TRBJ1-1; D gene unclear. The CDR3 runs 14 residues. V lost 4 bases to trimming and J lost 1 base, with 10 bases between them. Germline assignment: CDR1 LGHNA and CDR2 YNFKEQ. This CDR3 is CASSPETRNTEAFF. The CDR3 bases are TGTGCCAGCAGCCCTGAAACCAGGAACACTGAAGCTTTCTTT.

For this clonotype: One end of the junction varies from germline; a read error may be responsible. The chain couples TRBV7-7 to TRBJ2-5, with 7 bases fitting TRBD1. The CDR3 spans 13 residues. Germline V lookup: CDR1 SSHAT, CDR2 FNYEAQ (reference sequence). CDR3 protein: CASRVQGSETQYF. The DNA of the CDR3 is TGTGCTAGCAGAGTACAGGGGTCAGAGACCCAGTACTTC. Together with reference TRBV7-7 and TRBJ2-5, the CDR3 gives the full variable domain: GAGVSQSPRYKVTKRGQDVTLRCDPISSHATLYWYQQALGQGPEFLTYFNYEAQPDKSGLPSDRFSAERPEGSISTLTIQRTEQRDSAMYRCASRVQGSETQYFGPGTRLLVL.

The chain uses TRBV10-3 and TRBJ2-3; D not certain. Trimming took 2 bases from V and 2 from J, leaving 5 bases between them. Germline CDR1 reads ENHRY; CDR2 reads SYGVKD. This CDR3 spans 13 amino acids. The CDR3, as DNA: TGTGCCATCAGTGAGCCCCCCACAGATACGCAGTATTTT. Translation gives CAISEPPTDTQYF.

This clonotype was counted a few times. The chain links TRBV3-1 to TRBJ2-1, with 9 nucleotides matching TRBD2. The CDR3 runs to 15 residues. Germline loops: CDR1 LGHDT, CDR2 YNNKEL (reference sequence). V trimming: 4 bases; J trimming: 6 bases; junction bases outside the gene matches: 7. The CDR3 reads CASSLGGAGGNEQFF. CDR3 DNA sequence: TGTGCCAGCAGCCTGGGGGGAGCGGGAGGCAATGAGCAGTTCTTC.

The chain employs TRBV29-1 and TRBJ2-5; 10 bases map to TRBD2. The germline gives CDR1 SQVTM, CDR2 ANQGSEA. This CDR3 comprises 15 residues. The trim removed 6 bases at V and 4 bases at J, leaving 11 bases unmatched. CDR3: CSVAVGLAMAETQYF. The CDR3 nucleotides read TGCAGCGTAGCTGTGGGACTAGCGATGGCAGAGACCCAGTACTTC. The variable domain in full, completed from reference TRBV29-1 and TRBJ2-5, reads SAVISQKPSRDICQRGTSLTIQCQVDSQVTMMFWYRQQPGQSLTLIATANQGSEATYESGFVIDKFPISRPNLTFSTLTVSNMSPEDSSIYLCSVAVGLAMAETQYFGPGTRLLVL.

CDR3 sequence (DNA): TGTGCCAGCAGCTTCGATAGGGGGGCGACAGATACGCAGTATTTT. This codes for CASSFDRGATDTQYF. The rearrangement joins TRBV7-8 to TRBJ2-3; D tentatively fits TRBD1 or TRBD2 (6 bases each). The CDR3 has 15 amino acids. The V end was cut by 3 bases, the J end by 3 bases, with 13 bases between. Germline-derived CDR1 and CDR2 are SGHVS and FQNEAQ.

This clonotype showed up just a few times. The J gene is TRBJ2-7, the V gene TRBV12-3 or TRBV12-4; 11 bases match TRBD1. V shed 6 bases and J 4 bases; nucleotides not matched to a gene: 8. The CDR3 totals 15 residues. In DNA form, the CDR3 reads TGTGCCAGCAGGCGGACAGGGGGCGCGGGGTACGAGCAGTACTTC. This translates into CASRRTGGAGYEQYF.

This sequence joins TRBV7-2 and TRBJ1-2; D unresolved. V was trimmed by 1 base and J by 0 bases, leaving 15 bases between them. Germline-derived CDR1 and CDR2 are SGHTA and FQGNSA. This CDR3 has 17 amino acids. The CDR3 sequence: CASSLDLSGNSNYGYTF. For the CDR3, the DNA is TGTGCCAGCAGCTTAGATCTCAGCGGGAATTCTAACTATGGCTACACCTTC.

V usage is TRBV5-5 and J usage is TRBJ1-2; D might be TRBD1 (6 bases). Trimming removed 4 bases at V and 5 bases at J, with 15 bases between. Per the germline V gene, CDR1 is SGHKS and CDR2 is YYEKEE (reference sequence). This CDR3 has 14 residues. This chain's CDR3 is CASSARTDLYGYTF. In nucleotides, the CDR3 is TGTGCCAGCAGCGCTAGGACAGACCTGTATGGCTACACCTTC.

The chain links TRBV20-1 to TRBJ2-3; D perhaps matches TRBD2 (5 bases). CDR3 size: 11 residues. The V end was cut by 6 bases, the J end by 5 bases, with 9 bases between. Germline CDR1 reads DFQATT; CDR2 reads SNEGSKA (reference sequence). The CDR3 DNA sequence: TGCAGTGCCCAGGAGGTAGATACGCAGTATTTT. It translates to CSAQEVDTQYF.

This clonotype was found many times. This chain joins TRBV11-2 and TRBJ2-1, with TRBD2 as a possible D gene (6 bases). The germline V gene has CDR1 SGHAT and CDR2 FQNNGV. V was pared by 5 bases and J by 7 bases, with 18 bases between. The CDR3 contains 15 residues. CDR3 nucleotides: TGTGCCAGCAGCGAAGGGCTGCCCGGAGGGAATGAGCAGTTCTTC. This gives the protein CASSEGLPGGNEQFF.

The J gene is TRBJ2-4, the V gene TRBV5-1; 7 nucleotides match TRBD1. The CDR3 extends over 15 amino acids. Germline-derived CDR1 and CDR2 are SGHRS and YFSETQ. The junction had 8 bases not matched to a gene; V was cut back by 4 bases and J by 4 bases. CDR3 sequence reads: CASSVAGGWKNIQYF. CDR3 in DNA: TGCGCCAGCAGCGTCGCAGGGGGTTGGAAAAACATTCAGTACTTC.

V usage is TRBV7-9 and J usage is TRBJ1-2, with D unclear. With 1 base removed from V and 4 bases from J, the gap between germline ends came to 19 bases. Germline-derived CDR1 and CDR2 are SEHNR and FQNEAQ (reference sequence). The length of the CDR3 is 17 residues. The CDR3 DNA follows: TGTGCCAGCAGCTTAGGATCGGTCCCCTCGGGAGTCTATGGCTACACCTTC. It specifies CASSLGSVPSGVYGYTF.

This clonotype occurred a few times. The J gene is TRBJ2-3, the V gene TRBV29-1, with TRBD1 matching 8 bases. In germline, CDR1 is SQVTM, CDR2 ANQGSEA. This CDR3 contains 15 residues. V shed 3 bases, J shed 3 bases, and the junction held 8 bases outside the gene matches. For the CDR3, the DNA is TGCAGCGTTGAGACTCCTCAGGGGGCAACAGATACGCAGTATTTT. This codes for CSVETPQGATDTQYF.

The CDR3 sequence: CASSTTGRNTEAFF. CDR3 nucleotide sequence: TGTGCCAGCAGCACAACAGGGCGCAACACTGAAGCTTTCTTT. This rearrangement joins TRBV5-4 to TRBJ1-1, with a possible D match to TRBD1 (6 bases). The CDR3 runs to 14 residues. Germline-derived CDR1 and CDR2 are SGHNT and YYREEE (reference sequence). Trimming removed 4 bases from V and 2 bases from J, with 12 bases in between.

The CDR3: CASSSPGQGLYGYTF. The DNA of the CDR3 is TGCGCCAGCAGCTCGCCCGGACAGGGACTTTATGGCTACACCTTC. J is TRBJ1-2 and V is TRBV5-1; 8 nucleotides agree with TRBD1. V gave up 3 bases and J gave up 5 bases; unmatched junction bases: 9. Germline CDR1 and CDR2: SGHRS and YFSETQ. The CDR3 extends over 15 amino acids.